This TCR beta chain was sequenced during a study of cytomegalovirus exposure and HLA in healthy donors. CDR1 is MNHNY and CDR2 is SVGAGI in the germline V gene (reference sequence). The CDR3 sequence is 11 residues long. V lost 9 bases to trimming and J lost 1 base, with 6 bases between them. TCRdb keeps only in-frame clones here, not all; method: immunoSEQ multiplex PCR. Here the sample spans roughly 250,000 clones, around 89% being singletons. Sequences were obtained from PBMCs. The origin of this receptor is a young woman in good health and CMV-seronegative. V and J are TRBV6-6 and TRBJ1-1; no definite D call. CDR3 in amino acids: CASTANTEAFF. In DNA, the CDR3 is TGTGCCAGTACAGCGAACACTGAAGCTTTCTTT.